Detailed here is one T cell receptor beta chain. Its antigen is as yet unknown. Per the germline V gene, CDR1 is SNHLY and CDR2 is FYNNEI. The V and J ends lost 5 bases and 9 bases, in that order; junction bases with no gene match: 6. The CDR3 totals 15 residues. This record comes from a study of cytomegalovirus exposure and HLA in healthy donors. General study findings and limits: TCR sequences were mostly rare, though some public TCRs occurred in many donors. Solely CMV serostatus was available to characterize immune exposure.

This PCR relied on a set of 60 Vbeta primers and 13 Jbeta primers. Methods used by the authors: It was a later analysis that counted approximately 81 million unique TCR beta chains, of which roughly 10 million were shared. Profiling relied on immunoSEQ multiplex PCR, and the TCRdb table lists in-frame clones only, not all of them. The DNA was the basis for D and trimming; V, J and clone size are from that table. The table shows about 170,000 clones, with approximately 71% occurring only once. V and J are TRBV2 and TRBJ2-1, with 14 bases identical to TRBD2. Input material: PBMCs. This TCR was sampled from a woman younger than 35 in good health and CMV-seropositive. CDR3 loop: CASSRLAGGLGEQFF. The CDR3 nucleotides are TGTGCCAGCAGTAGACTAGCGGGGGGGCTGGGTGAGCAGTTCTTC.